This TCR beta chain was obtained from a study of post-analysis software for immune sequencing data (dated by TCRdb to 2013 to 2016). About the study as a whole: Relapsing-remitting, secondary progressive and progressive-relapsing multiple sclerosis were recorded as disease courses, and subtype annotation was lacking for some patients. The patient repertoires were compared against 11 previously published healthy control repertoires obtained from donors aged about 6 to 28 years. A subset of samples was prepared in parallel using single-end sample barcoding, then pooled and co-amplified after Illumina adapter ligation. On the study overall, not on this receptor specifically: Significantly lower normalized Chao1 diversity was found in multiple sclerosis patients than in controls, suggesting substantial peripheral T-cell clonal expansion. The control group was slightly older than the multiple sclerosis patient group. A handful of TRBV segments, including TRBV5-6, TRBV5-1 and TRBV20-1, were significantly more frequent in patients than controls. Strong co-clustering of samples prepared in the same batch was shown by direct clustering with F measure, prompting a batch-effect correction.

With regard to this clonotype: Its antigen remains undetermined. No much larger clone is present one base from it, and per-base qualities are unavailable.

TCR beta repertoires were profiled from peripheral blood of over 10 young patients with multiple sclerosis to demonstrate the VDJtools post-analysis software. The multiple sclerosis patients were children and adolescents ranging in age from about 6 to 17 years. In the germline V gene (reference sequence), CDR1 corresponds to SEHNR and CDR2 to FQNEAQ. The germline ends are 17 bases apart after V is trimmed by 4 bases and J by 0 bases. Taken from cysteine to phenylalanine, the CDR3 has 17 residues. CDR3 DNA is the only sequence kept; it has 51 bases, read in frame from the first base. The library was generated by PCR. Sequencing was carried out with an Illumina HiSeq 2500. To reduce PCR and sequencing biases, unique molecular identifiers were incorporated into the TCR beta cDNA libraries. Approximately 500,000 cDNA molecules were obtained per 1 to 10 million input T cells, so each molecule approximated one T cell. The same protocol used for the earlier healthy control dataset was applied to prepare and sequence the patient libraries. Within a given batch, samples were prepared together, multiplexed and sequenced on the same HiSeq lane. In the paper's pipeline: MIGEC was used to process the raw barcoded reads, and molecular identifier groups with only a single read were discarded before consensus assembly and CDR3 extraction. VDJtools was used for post-analysis of the clonotype tables, and diversity was normalized by down-sampling every dataset to the size of the smallest sample. In repertoire overlap clustering, CDR3 amino acid sequences, but not nucleotide sequences, were matched to correct batch-related cross-sample contamination. The raw public reads went through TCRdb reprocessing: fastp at Q25, MiXCR clone calling, in-frame beta chains kept. Rows matching on CDR3 protein sequence are summarized as one entry with the most common DNA and genes. The V and J calls, along with clone size, are taken from TCRdb and not from the paper's own processing. The sample table shows some 690,000 distinct CDR3 sequences, and roughly 29% are seen once. The ten largest clones add up to around 0.6% of the sample.

Sequenced material: blood. The V and J segments used are TRBV7-9 and TRBJ2-3, with no confident D gene call. This clonotype was sampled from a girl between 5 and 17 years old with multiple sclerosis. At the DNA level, the sequence is TGTGCCAGCAGCTCTCACAAAGTGCCTACTAGCACAGATACGCAGTATTTT. This yields the protein CASSSHKVPTSTDTQYF.